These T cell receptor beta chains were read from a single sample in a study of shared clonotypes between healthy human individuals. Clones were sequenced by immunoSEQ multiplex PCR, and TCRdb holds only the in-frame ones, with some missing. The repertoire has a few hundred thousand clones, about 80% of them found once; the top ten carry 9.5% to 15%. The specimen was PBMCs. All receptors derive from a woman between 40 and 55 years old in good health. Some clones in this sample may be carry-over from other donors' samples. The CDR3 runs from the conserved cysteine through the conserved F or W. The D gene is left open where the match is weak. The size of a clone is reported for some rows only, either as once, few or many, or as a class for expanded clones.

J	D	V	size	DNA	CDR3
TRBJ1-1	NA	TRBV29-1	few	TGCAGCGTGGGGGCGGGCCCTGGCACTGAAGCTTTCTTT	CSVGAGPGTEAFF
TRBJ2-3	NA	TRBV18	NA	TGTGCCAGCTCAGCCGGGCCGCAGAACCAGGATACGCAGTATTTT	CASSAGPQNQDTQYF
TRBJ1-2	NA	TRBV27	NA	TGTGCCAGCAGAAATAAAGGGATTCCTAACTATGGCTACACCTTC	CASRNKGIPNYGYTF
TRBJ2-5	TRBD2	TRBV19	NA	TGTGCCAGTAGTCCCACTAGCGGGAGTGGCGAGACCCAGTACTTC	CASSPTSGSGETQYF
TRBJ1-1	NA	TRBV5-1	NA	TGCGCCAGCAGCTTGGATGTGGGTCAAGCTTTCTTT	CASSLDVGQAFF
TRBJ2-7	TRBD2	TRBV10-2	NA	TGCGCCAGCAGCAGCGGGACTGGGACCTACGAGCAGTACTTC	CASSSGTGTYEQYF
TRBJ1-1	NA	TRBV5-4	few	TGTGCCAGCAGCTTCCTTTCGCAGACTGGAACTGAAGCTTTCTTT	CASSFLSQTGTEAFF
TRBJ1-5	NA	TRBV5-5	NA	TGTGCCAGCAGCTTGGAGTTGAGACGGGGGAGGCAGCCCCAGCATTTT	CASSLELRRGRQPQHF
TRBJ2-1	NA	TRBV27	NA	TGTGCCAGCACCCAATCCTACTGGCCGGGACGAGGCAATGAGCAGTTCTTC	CASTQSYWPGRGNEQFF
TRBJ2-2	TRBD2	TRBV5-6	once	TGTGCCAGCAGCACCTTCGGACTAGCGGGAGCGGAGGAGCTGTTTTTT	CASSTFGLAGAEELFF